The present T cell receptor beta chain was sequenced within a study of blood T cell repertoires in COVID-19. V lost 10 bases, J lost 5 bases, and 21 bases lay in between. Germline V CDR1 and CDR2: SGHVS, FQNEAQ. The CDR3 is made up of 15 amino acids. Repertoires were generated with immunoSEQ multiplex PCR, while TCRdb's copy carries only in-frame clones and drops some. Of approximately 290,000 clones listed, roughly 90% are singletons. The V and J genes are TRBV7-8 and TRBJ2-1; TRBD1 might be the D (7 bases). The sequencing input was peripheral blood. The TCR sequence derives from a woman aged 55-70 years with acute or convalescent COVID-19. The CDR3 region is CAIQGGVSSHNEQFF. For the CDR3, the DNA is TGTGCCATCCAGGGGGGCGTGTCGTCCCACAATGAGCAGTTCTTC.